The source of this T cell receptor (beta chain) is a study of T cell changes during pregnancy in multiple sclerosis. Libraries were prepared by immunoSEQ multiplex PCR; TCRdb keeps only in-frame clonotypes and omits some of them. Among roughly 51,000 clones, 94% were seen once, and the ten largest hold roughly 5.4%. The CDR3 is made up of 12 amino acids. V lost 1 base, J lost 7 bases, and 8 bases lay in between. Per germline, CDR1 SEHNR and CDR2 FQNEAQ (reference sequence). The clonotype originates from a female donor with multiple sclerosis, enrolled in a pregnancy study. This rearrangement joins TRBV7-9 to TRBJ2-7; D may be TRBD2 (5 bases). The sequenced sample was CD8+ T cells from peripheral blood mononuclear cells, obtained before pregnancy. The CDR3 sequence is CASSLGGSEQYF. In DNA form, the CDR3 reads TGTGCCAGCAGCTTAGGAGGGAGTGAGCAGTACTTC.